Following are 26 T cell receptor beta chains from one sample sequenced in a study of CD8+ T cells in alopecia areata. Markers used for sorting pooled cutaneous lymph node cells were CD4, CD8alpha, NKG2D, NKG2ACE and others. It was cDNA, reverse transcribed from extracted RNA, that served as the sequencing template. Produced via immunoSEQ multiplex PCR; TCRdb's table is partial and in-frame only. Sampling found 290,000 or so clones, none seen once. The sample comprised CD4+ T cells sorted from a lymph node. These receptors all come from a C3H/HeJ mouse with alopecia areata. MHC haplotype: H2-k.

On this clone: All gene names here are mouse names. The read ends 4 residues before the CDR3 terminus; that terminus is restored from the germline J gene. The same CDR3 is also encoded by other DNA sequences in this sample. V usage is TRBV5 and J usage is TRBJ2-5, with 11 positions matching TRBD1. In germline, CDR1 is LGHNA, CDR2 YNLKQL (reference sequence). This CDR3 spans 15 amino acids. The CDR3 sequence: CASSQGTGGADTQYF. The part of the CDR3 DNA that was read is TGTGCCAGCAGCCAAGGGACAGGGGGCGCCGAC.

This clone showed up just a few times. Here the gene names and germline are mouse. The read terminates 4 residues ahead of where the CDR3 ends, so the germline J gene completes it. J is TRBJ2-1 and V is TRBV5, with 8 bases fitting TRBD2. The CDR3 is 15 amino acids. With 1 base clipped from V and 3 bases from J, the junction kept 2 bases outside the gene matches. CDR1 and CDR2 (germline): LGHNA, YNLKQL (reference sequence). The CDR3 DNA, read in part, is TGTGCCAGCAGCCAAGCTGGGGGGATCTATGCT. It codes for CASSQAGGIYA. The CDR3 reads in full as CASSQAGGIYAEQFF.

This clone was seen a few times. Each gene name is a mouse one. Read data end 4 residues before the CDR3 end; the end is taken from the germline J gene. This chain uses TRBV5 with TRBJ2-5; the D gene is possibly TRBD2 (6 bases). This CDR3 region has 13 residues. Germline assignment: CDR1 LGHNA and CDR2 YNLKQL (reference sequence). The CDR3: CASSPGLGDTQYF. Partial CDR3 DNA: TGTGCCAGCAGCCCGGGACTCGGAGAC.

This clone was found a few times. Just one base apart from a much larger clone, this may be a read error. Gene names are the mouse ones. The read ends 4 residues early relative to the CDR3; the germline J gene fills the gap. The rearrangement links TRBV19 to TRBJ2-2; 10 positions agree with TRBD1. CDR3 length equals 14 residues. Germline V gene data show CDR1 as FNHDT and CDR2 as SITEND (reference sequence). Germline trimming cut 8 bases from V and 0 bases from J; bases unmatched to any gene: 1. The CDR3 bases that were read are TGTGCCAGTGGACAGGGGGCAAACACCGGG. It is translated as CASGQGANTG. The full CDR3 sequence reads CASGQGANTGQLYF.

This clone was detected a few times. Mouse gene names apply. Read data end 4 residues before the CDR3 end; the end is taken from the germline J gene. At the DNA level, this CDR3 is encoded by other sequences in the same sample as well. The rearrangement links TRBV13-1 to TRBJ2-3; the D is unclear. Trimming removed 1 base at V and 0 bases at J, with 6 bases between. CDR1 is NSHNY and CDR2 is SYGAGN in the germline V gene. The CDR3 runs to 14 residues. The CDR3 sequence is CASSDWVSAETLYF. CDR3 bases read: TGTGCCAGCAGTGATTGGGTTAGTGCAGAA.

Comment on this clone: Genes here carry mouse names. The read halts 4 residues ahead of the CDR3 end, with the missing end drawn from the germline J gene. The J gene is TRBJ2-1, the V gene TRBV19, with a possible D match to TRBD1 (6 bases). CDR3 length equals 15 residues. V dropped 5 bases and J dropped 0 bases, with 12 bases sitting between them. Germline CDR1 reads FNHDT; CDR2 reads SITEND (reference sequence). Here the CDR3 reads CASRLTGYNYAEQFF. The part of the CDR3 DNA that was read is TGTGCCAGCAGACTTACAGGGTATAACTATGCT.

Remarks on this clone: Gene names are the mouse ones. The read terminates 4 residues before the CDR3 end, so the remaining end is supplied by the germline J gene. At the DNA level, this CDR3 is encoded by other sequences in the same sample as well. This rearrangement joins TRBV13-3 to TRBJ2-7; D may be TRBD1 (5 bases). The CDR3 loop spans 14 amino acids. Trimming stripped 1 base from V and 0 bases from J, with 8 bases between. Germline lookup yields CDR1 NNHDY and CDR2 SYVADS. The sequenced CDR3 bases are TGTGCCAGCAGTGATAGACAGAGCTCCTAT. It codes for CASSDRQSSY. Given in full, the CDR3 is CASSDRQSSYEQYF.

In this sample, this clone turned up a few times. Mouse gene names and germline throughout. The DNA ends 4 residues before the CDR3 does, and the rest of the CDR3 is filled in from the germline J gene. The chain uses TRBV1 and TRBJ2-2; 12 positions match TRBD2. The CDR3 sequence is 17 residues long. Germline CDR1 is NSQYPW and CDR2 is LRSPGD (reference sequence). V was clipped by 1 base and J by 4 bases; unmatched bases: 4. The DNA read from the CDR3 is TGCACCTGCAGTGCAGGACTGGGGGGGCGGATCACCGGG. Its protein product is CTCSAGLGGRITG. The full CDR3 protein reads CTCSAGLGGRITGQLYF.

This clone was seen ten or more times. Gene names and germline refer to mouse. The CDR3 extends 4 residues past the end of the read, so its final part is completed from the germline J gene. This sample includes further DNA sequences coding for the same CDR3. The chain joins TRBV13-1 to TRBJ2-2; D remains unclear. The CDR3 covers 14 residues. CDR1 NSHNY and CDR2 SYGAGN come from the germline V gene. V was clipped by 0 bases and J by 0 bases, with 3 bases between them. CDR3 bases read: TGTGCCAGCAGTGATGTTGCAAACACCGGG. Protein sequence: CASSDVANTG. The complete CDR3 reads CASSDVANTGQLYF.

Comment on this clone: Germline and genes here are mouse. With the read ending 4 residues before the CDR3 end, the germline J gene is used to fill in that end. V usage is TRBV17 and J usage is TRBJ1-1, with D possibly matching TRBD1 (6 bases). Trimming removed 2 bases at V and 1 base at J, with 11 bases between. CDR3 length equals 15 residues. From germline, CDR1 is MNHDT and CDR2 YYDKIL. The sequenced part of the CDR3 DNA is TGTGCTAGCAGTAGAAACAGGGAAGGGAACACA. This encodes CASSRNREGNT. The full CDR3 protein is CASSRNREGNTEVFF.

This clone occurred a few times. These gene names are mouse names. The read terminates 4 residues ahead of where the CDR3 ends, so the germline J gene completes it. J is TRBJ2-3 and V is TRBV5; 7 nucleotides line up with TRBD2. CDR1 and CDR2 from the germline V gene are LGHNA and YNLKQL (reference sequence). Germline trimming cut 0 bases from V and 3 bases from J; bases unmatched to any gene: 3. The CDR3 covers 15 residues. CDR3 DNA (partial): TGTGCCAGCAGCCAAGATGGGGGGACGGCAGAA. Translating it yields CASSQDGGTAE. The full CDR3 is CASSQDGGTAETLYF.

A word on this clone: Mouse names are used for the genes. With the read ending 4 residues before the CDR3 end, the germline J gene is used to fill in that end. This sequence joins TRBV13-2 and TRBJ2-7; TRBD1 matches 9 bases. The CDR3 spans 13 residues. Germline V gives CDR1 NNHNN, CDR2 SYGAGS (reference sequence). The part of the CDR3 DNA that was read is TGTGCCAGCGGTGATGGGGACAGGGAT. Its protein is CASGDGDRD. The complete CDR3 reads CASGDGDRDEQYF.

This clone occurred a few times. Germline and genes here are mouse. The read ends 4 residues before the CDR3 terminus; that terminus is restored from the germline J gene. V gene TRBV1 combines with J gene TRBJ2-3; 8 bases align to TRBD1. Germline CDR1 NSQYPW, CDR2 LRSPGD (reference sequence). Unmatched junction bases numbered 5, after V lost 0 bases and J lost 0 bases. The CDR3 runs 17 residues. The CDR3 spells CTCSADRQGASAETLYF. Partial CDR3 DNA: TGCACCTGCAGTGCAGATCGTCAGGGGGCTAGTGCAGAA.

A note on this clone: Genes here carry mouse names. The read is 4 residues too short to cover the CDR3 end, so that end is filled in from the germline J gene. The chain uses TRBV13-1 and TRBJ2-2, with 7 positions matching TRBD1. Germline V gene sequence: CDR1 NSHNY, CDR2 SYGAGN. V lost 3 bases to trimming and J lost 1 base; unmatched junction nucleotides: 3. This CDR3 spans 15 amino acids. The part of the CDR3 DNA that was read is TGTGCCAGCAGTGCGGACAGGCAAAACACCGGG. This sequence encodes CASSADRQNTG. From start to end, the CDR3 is CASSADRQNTGQLYF.

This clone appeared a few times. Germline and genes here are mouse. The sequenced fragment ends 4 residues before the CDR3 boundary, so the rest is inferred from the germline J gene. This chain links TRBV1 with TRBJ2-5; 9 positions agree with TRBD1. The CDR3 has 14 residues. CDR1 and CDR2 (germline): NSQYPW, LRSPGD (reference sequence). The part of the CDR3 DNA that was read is TGCACCTGCAGTGCTTGGACAGGGGTGGAC. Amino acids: CTCSAWTGVD. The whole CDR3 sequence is CTCSAWTGVDTQYF.

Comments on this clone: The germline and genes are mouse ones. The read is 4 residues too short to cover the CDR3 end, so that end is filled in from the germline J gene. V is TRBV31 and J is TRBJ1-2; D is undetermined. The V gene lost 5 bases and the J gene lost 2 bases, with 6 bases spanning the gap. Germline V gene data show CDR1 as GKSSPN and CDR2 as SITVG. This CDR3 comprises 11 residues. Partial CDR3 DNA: TGTGCCTGGGCCAGGAACTCC. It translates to CAWARNS. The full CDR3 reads CAWARNSDYTF.

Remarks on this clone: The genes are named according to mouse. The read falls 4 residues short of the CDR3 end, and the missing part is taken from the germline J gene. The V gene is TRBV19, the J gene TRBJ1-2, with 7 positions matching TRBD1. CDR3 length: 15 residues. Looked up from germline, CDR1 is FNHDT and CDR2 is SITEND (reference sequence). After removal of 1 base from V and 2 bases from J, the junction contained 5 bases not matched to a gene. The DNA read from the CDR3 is TGTGCCAGCAGTATAAACAGGGGAAAGAACTCC. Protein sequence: CASSINRGKNS. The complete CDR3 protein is CASSINRGKNSDYTF.

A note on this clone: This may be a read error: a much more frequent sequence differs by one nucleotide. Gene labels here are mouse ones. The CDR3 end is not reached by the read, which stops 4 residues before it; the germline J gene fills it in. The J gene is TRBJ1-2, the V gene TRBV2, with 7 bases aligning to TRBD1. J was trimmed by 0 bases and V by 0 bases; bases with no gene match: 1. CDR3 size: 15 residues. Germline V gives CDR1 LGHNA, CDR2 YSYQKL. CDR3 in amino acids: CASSQDGTANSDYTF. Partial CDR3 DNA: TGTGCCAGCAGCCAAGATGGGACAGCAAACTCC. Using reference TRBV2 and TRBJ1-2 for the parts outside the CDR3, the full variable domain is DPKIIQKPKYLVAVTGSEKILICEQYLGHNAMYWYRQSAKKPLEFMFSYSYQKLMDNQTASSRFQPQSSKKNHLDLQITALKPDDSATYFCASSQDGTANSDYTFGSGTRLLVI.

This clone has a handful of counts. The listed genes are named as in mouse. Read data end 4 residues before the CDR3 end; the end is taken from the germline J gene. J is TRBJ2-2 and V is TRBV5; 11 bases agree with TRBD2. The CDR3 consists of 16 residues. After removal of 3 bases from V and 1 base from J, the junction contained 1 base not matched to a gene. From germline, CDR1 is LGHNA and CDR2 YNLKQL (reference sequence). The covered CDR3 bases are TGTGCCAGCAGCCACGGACTGGGGGGAAACACCGGG. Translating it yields CASSHGLGGNTG. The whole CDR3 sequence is CASSHGLGGNTGQLYF.

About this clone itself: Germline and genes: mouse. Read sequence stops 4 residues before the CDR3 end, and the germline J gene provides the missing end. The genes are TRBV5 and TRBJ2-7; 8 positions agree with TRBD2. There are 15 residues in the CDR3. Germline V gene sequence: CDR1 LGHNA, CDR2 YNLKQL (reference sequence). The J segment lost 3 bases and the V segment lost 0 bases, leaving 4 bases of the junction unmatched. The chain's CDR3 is CASSQDMGGGYEQYF. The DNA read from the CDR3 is TGTGCCAGCAGCCAAGATATGGGGGGGGGCTAT.

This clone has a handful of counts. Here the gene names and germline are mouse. The CDR3 is CASSQDLHRNSDYTF. The sequenced CDR3 bases are TGTGCCAGCAGCCAAGATCTTCACAGGAACTCC. This sequence joins TRBV5 and TRBJ1-2, with D perhaps TRBD1 (5 bases). The DNA ends 4 residues before the CDR3 does, and the rest of the CDR3 is filled in from the germline J gene. CDR1 LGHNA and CDR2 YNLKQL come from the germline V gene (reference sequence). Trimming shortened V by 0 bases and J by 2 bases, and 10 bases separated the two germline ends. The CDR3 extends over 15 amino acids.

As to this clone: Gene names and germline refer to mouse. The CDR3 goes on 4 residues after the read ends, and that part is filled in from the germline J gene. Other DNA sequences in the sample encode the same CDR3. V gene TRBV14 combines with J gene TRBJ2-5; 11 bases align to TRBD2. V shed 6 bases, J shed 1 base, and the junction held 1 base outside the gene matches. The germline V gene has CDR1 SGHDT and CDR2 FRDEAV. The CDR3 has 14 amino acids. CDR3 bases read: TGTGCCAGCACGACTGGGGGGGACCAAGAC. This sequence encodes CASTTGGDQD. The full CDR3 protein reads CASTTGGDQDTQYF.

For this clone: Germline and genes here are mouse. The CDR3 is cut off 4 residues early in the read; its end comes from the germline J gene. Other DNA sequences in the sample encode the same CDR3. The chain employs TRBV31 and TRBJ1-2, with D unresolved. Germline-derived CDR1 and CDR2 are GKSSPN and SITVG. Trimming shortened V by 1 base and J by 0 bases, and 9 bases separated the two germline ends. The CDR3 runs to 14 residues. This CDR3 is CAWSPDNANSDYTF. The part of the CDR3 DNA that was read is TGTGCCTGGAGTCCCGACAATGCAAACTCC.

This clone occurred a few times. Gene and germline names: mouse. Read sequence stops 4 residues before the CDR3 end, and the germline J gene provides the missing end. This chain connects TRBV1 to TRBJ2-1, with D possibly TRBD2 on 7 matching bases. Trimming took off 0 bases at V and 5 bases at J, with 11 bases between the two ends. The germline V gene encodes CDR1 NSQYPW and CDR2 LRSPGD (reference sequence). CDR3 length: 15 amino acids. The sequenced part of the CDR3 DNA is TGCACCTGCAGTGCAGATTGGGGGGCAGATGCT. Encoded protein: CTCSADWGADA. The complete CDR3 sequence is CTCSADWGADAEQFF.

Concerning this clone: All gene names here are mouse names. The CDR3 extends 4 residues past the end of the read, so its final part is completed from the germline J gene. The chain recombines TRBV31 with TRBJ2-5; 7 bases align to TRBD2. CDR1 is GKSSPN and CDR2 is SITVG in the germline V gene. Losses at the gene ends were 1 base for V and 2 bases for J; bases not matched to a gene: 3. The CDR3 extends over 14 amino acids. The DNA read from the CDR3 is TGTGCCTGGAGTCCGCGACTGGGCCAAGAC. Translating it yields CAWSPRLGQD. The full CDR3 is CAWSPRLGQDTQYF.

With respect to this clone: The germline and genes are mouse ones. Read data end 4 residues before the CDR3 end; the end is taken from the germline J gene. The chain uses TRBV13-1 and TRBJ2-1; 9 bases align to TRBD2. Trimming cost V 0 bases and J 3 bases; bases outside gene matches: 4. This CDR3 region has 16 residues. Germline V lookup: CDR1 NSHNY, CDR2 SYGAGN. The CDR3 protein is CASSDASGGVYAEQFF. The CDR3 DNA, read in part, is TGTGCCAGCAGTGATGCTTCTGGGGGGGTCTATGCT.